This TCR beta chain was identified in a study of low-dose radiotherapy and immunotherapy resistance in tumors. Study-level information: Ipilimumab 1 mg/kg every six weeks, together with nivolumab 240 mg every two weeks, was given intravenously to patients. Cyclophosphamide was given intravenously at 200 mg/m2 every two weeks, and each dose came one day before radiation and immunotherapy.

The sample's time point: before trial treatment. Each donor was administered nivolumab, ipilimumab, aspirin, low-dose cyclophosphamide and low-dose radiotherapy. CDR1 is LGHNA and CDR2 is YSLEER in the germline V gene. V was pared by 6 bases and J by 2 bases, with 9 bases of the junction left unmatched. This CDR3 has 17 amino acids. cDNA synthesis used a TRAV/TRBV-specific primer set for both chains. TCR amplification ran approximately 20 PCR cycles using constant-region and V-primer adapter primers. Amplification (by in vitro transcription) was performed on isolated mRNA. TCRdb reprocessed the reads with MiXCR, giving one entry per CDR3 protein. In the table there are roughly 76,000 distinct CDR3 sequences, approximately 20% of which are singletons.

Sequencing used PBMCs, obtained before treatment. This chain connects TRBV4-3 to TRBJ1-4, with TRBD1 identical over 10 bases. This TCR was sampled from a male donor with prostate cancer. The CDR3 sequence is CASRAPGTGATNEKLFF. DNA of the CDR3: TGCGCCAGCAGAGCTCCCGGGACAGGGGCGACTAATGAAAAACTGTTTTTT.